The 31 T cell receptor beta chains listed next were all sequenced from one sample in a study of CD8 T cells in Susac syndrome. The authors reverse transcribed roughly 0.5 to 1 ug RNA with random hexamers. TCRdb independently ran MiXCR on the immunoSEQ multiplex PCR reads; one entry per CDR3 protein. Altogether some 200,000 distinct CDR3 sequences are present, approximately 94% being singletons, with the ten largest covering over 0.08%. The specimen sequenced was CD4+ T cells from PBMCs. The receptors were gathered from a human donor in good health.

Written as DNA, the CDR3 is TGTGCCACCAGTCGGGCAGGGGTCGAGACCCAGTACTTC. The encoded protein is CATSRAGVETQYF. The chain carries TRBV24-1 and TRBJ2-5, with D perhaps matching TRBD1 (6 bases). The CDR3 sequence is 13 residues long. Germline V CDR1 and CDR2: KGHDR, SFDVKD. V gave up 6 bases and J gave up 5 bases, with 12 bases separating them.

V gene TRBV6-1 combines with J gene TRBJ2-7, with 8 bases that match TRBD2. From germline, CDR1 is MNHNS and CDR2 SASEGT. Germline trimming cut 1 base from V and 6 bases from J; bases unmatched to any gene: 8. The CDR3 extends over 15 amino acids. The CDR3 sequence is CASSEGPGLGGEQYF. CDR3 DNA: TGTGCCAGCAGTGAAGGGCCGGGACTAGGGGGCGAGCAGTACTTC.

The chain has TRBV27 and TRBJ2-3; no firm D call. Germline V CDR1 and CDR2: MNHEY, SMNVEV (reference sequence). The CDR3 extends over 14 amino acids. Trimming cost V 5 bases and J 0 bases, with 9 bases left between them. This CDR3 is CASSPYPSTDTQYF. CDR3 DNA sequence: TGTGCCAGCAGTCCCTACCCTAGCACAGATACGCAGTATTTT.

The CDR3 coding sequence is TGTGCCAGCAGTTCTCCGTCCGTGAGGGCTGCTGGGGCCAACGTCCTGACTTTC. Translated, it gives CASSSPSVRAAGANVLTF. The chain is built from TRBV6-2 or TRBV6-3 and TRBJ2-6; possible D gene TRBD2, 5 bases. The CDR3 spans 18 residues. Germline V gene sequence: CDR1 MNHEY, CDR2 SVGEGT. V gave up 4 bases and J gave up 2 bases, with 18 bases separating them.

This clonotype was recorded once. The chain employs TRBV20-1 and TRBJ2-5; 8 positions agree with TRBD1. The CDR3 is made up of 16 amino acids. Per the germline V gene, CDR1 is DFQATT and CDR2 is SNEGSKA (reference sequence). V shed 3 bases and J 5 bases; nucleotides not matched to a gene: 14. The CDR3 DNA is TGCAGTGCTAGGGACAGGGACGGCGGTATTTGGGAGACCCAGTACTTC. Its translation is CSARDRDGGIWETQYF.

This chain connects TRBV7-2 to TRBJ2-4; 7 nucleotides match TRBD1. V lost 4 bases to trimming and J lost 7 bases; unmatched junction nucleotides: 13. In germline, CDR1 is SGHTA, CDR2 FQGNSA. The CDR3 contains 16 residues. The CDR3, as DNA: TGTGCCAGCAGCTCACAGGGGACGCGATACGCGAACATTCAGTACTTC. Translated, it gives CASSSQGTRYANIQYF.

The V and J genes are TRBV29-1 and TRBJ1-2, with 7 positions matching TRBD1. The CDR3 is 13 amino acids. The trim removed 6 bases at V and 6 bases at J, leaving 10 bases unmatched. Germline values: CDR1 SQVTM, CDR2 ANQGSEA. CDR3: CSVGPTGDDGYTF. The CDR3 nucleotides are TGCAGCGTCGGCCCCACAGGGGATGATGGCTACACCTTC. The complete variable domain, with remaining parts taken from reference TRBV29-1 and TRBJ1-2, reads SAVISQKPSRDICQRGTSLTIQCQVDSQVTMMFWYRQQPGQSLTLIATANQGSEATYESGFVIDKFPISRPNLTFSTLTVSNMSPEDSSIYLCSVGPTGDDGYTFGSGTRLTVV.

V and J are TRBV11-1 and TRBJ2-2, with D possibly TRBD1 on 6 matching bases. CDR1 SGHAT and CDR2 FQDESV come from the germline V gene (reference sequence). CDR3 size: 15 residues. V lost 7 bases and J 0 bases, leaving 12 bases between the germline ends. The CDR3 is CASNLRDTNTGELFF. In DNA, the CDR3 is TGTGCCAGCAACCTACGGGACACGAACACCGGGGAGCTGTTTTTT.

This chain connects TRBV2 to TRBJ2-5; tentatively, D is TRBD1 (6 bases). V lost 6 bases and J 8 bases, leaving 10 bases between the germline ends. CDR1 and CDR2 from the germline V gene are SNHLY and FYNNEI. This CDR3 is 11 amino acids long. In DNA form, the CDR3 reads TGTGCCAGCAGAGGACAGTTCACCCAGTACTTC. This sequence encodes CASRGQFTQYF. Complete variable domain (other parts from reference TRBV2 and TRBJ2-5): EPEVTQTPSHQVTQMGQEVILRCVPISNHLYFYWYRQILGQKVEFLVSFYNNEISEKSEIFDDQFSVERPDGSNFTLKIRSTKLEDSAMYFCASRGQFTQYFGPGTRLLVL.

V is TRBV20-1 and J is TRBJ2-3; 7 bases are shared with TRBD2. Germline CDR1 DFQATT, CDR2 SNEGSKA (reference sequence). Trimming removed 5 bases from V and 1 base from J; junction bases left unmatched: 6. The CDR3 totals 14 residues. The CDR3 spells CSAWGGLGTDTQYF. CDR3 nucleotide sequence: TGCAGTGCTTGGGGGGGACTGGGCACAGATACGCAGTATTTT.

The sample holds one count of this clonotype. CDR3 nucleotide sequence: TGTGCCTGGACTTACCGGGCCGCGGCGGCGGGCTACACCTTC. Translated, it gives CAWTYRAAAAGYTF. The chain links TRBV30 to TRBJ1-2; D remains unclear. The germline V gene has CDR1 GTSNPN and CDR2 SVGIG (reference sequence). The V end lost 4 bases, the J end lost 8 bases, and 20 bases lay between the germline ends. The CDR3 has 14 amino acids.

The CDR3 sequence: CASRTGQGAQSEQFF. The CDR3 DNA reads TGTGCCAGCAGGACGGGACAGGGGGCGCAAAGTGAGCAGTTCTTC. The chain uses TRBV6-1 and TRBJ2-1; 12 positions agree with TRBD1. Germline V gene sequence: CDR1 MNHNS, CDR2 SASEGT. CDR3 size: 15 residues. Trimming at V came to 6 bases and at J to 9 bases, leaving 9 bases not matched to a gene.

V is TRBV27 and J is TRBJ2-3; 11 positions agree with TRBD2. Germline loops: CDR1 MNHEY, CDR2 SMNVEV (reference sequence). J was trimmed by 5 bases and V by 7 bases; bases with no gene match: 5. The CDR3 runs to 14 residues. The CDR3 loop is CASTPGLAGDTQYF. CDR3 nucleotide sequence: TGTGCCAGCACCCCCGGACTAGCGGGAGATACGCAGTATTTT.

Here the CDR3 reads CGLAMGTDTQYF. CDR3 sequence (DNA): TGCGGGCTAGCGATGGGGACAGATACGCAGTATTTT. The rearrangement links TRBV20-1 to TRBJ2-3; TRBD2 might be the D (6 bases). Per the germline V gene, CDR1 is DFQATT and CDR2 is SNEGSKA (reference sequence). This CDR3 has 12 residues.

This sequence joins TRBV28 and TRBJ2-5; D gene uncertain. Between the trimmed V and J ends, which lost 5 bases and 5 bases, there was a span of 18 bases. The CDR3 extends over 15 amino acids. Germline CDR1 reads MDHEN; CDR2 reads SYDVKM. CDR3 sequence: CASSQQEGFGETQYF. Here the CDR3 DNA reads TGTGCCAGCAGTCAGCAGGAAGGTTTCGGGGAGACCCAGTACTTC.

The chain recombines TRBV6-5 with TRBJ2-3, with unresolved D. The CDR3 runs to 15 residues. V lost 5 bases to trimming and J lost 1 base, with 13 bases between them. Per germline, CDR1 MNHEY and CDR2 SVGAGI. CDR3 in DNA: TGTGCCAGCAGTATCGTAAGTTGGCGCACAGATACGCAGTATTTT. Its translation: CASSIVSWRTDTQYF.

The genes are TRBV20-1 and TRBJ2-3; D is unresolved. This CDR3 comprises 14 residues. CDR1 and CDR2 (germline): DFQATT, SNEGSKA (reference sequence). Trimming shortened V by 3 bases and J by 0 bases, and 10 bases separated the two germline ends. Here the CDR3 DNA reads TGCAGTGCTAGTTTGGCAGCTAGCACAGATACGCAGTATTTT. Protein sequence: CSASLAASTDTQYF.

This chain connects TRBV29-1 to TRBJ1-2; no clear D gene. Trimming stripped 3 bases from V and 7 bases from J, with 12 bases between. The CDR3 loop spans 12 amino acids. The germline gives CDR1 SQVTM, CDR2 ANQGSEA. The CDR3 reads CSVEGLPAGYTF. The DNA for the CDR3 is TGCAGCGTTGAGGGCCTACCTGCTGGCTACACCTTC.

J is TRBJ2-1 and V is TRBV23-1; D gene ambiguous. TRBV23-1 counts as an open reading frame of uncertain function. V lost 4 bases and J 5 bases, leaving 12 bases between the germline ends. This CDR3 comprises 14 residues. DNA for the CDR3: TGCGCCAGCAGTCGAGAGCCCGGTAACAATGAGCAGTTCTTC. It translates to CASSREPGNNEQFF.

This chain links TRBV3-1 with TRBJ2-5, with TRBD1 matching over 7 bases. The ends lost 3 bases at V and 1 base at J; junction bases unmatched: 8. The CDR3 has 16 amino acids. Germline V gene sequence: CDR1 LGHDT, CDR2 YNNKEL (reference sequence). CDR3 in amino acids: CASSHRDRGFQETQYF. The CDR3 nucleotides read TGTGCCAGCAGCCACCGGGACAGAGGTTTCCAAGAGACCCAGTACTTC.

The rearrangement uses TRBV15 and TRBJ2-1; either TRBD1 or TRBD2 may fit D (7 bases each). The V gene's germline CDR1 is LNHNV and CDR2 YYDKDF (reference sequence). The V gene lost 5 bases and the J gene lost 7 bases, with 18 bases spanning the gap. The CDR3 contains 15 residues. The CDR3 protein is CATSLRGGRGNEQFF. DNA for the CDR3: TGTGCCACCAGCCTCAGGGGGGGGCGAGGGAATGAGCAGTTCTTC.

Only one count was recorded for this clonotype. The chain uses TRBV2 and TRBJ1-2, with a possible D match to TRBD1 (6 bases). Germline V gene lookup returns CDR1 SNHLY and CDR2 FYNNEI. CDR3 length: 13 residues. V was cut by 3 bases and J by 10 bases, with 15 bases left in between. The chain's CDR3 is CASSDRGWSDYTF. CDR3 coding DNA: TGTGCCAGCAGTGACAGGGGCTGGAGTGACTACACCTTC.

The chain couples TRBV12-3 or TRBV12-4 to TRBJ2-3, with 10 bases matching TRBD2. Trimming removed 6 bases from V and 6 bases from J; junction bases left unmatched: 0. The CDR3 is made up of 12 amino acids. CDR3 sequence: CASRGLADTQYF. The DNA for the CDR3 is TGTGCCAGCAGGGGACTAGCGGATACGCAGTATTTT.

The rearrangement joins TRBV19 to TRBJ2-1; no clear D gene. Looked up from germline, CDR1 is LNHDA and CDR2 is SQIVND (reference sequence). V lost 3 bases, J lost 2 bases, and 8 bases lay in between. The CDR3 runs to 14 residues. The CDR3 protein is CASSILGTYNEQFF. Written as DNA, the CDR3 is TGTGCCAGTAGTATCCTAGGAACCTACAATGAGCAGTTCTTC.

CDR3 amino acids: CSAWSGSPTDTQYF. The CDR3 DNA is TGCAGTGCCTGGAGCGGGAGCCCCACAGATACGCAGTATTTT. The genes are TRBV20-1 and TRBJ2-3; TRBD2 matches 8 bases. Germline-derived CDR1 and CDR2 are DFQATT and SNEGSKA (reference sequence). The CDR3 covers 14 residues. V was pared by 6 bases and J by 2 bases, with 7 bases of the junction left unmatched.

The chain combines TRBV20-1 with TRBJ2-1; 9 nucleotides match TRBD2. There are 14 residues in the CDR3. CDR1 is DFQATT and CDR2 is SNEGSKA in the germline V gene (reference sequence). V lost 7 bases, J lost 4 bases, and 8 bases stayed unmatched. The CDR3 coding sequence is TGCAGTGTGGGGTCGACTAGCGGTTACAATGAGCAGTTCTTC. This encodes CSVGSTSGYNEQFF.

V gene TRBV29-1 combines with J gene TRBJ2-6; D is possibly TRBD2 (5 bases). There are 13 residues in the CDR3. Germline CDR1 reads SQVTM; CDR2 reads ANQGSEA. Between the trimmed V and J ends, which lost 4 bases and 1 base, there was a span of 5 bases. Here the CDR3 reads CSVGESGANVLTF. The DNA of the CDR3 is TGCAGCGTTGGGGAGTCTGGGGCCAACGTCCTGACTTTC.

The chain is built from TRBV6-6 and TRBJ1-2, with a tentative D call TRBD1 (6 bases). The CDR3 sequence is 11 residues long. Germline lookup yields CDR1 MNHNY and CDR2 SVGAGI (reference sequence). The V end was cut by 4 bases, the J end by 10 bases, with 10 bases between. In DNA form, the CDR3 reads TGTGCCAGCAGTTGGTGGGACACCTACACCTTC. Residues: CASSWWDTYTF.

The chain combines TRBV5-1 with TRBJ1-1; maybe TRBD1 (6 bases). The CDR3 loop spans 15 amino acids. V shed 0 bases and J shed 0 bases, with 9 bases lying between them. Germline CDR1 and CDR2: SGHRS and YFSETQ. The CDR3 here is CASSLVTGLNTEAFF. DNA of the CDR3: TGCGCCAGCAGCTTGGTGACAGGCTTGAACACTGAAGCTTTCTTT.

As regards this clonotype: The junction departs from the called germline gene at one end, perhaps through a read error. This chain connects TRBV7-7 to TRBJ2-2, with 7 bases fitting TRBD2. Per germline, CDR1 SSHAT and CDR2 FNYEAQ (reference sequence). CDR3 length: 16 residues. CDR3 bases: TGTGCTAGCAGCGGTCGGGCGGGAGCGGACACCGGGGAGCTGTTTTTT. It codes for CASSGRAGADTGELFF.

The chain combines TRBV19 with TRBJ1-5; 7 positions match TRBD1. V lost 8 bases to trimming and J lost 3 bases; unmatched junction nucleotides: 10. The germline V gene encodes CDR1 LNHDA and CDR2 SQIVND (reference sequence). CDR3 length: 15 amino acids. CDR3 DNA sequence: TGTGCCAGTGTCCCACAGGGGATGAACAATCAGCCCCAGCATTTT. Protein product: CASVPQGMNNQPQHF.